Presented here are 18 T cell receptor beta chains from one specimen sequenced in a study of monozygotic twins with inflammatory bowel disease. TCRdb re-called the 5' RACE reads, yielding one record per CDR3 amino acid sequence without DNA. Here the sample table reports roughly 300,000 distinct CDR3 sequences. Sample: blood. Receptor source: a human donor with ulcerative colitis or Crohn's disease, or a healthy co-twin of an affected twin (not recorded which).

This rearrangement joins TRBV3-1 to TRBJ1-6; checking the TCRdb D call of TRBD1 is not possible without DNA. This CDR3 is built from 15 residues. The germline V gene encodes CDR1 LGHDT and CDR2 YNNKEL (reference sequence). CDR3 loop: CASSPFGRGHSPLHF.

The chain combines TRBV12-3 or TRBV12-4 with TRBJ1-2. The CDR3 loop spans 13 amino acids. Here the CDR3 reads CASSLMREYGYTF.

The chain uses TRBV28 and TRBJ2-2; TCRdb proposes TRBD2, but this gene call is untestable without DNA. The CDR3 length is 20 residues. CDR1 is MDHEN and CDR2 is SYDVKM in the germline V gene. Here the CDR3 reads CASKRWGTGLLNQNTGELFF. Together with reference TRBV28 and TRBJ2-2, the CDR3 gives the full variable domain: DVKVTQSSRYLVKRTGEKVFLECVQDMDHENMFWYRQDPGLGLRLIYFSYDVKMKEKGDIPEGYSVSREKKERFSLILESASTNQTSMYLCASKRWGTGLLNQNTGELFFGEGSRLTVL.

J is TRBJ2-7 and V is TRBV15; the D gene TCRdb calls, TRBD1, cannot be checked with no DNA. Per the germline V gene, CDR1 is LNHNV and CDR2 is YYDKDF (reference sequence). The CDR3 is 15 amino acids. The CDR3 reads CATSRDRTGWYEQYF. Using reference TRBV15 and TRBJ2-7 for the parts outside the CDR3, the full variable domain is DAMVIQNPRYQVTQFGKPVTLSCSQTLNHNVMYWYQQKSSQAPKLLFHYYDKDFNNEADTPDNFQSRRPNTSFCFLDIRSPGLGDTAMYLCATSRDRTGWYEQYFGPGTRLTVT.

This chain joins TRBV19 and TRBJ1-1; the D call from TCRdb, TRBD1, cannot be confirmed without DNA. The CDR3 covers 11 residues. Germline V gene lookup returns CDR1 LNHDA and CDR2 SQIVND (reference sequence). CDR3 in amino acids: CASIGGVSAFF. Based on the CDR3 plus reference TRBV19 and TRBJ1-1, the full variable domain is DGGITQSPKYLFRKEGQNVTLSCEQNLNHDAMYWYRQDPGQGLRLIYYSQIVNDFQKGDIAEGYSVSREKKESFPLTVTSAQKNPTAFYLCASIGGVSAFFGQGTRLTVV.

This chain connects TRBV7-6 to TRBJ2-7; TCRdb proposes TRBD1, but this gene call is untestable without DNA. The CDR3 consists of 14 residues. Germline lookup yields CDR1 SGHVS and CDR2 FNYEAQ. The CDR3 spells CASSSGTGGNEQYF.

This CDR3 is CSARLNYEQYF. The J gene is TRBJ2-7, the V gene TRBV29-1. The CDR3 has 11 amino acids. In germline, CDR1 is SQVTM, CDR2 ANQGSEA.

V usage is TRBV7-2 and J usage is TRBJ2-1. Germline lookup yields CDR1 SGHTA and CDR2 FQGNSA. CDR3 length: 11 residues. The CDR3 protein is CASSSMDEQFF. Variable domain in full (rest from reference TRBV7-2 and TRBJ2-1): GAGVSQSPSNKVTEKGKDVELRCDPISGHTALYWYRQSLGQGLEFLIYFQGNSAPDKSGLPSDRFSAERTGGSVSTLTIQRTQQEDSAVYLCASSSMDEQFFGPGTRLTVL.

The chain combines TRBV7-2 with TRBJ1-2. The germline gives CDR1 SGHTA, CDR2 FQGNSA. The CDR3 has 14 amino acids. The CDR3 loop is CASSLQGRAHGYTF.

The chain couples TRBV6-5 to TRBJ1-6. The CDR3 sequence is 13 residues long. The V gene's germline CDR1 is MNHEY and CDR2 SVGAGI. The CDR3 sequence: CASSYNLDSPLHF.

The rearrangement joins TRBV5-1 to TRBJ2-3. CDR1 is SGHRS and CDR2 is YFSETQ in the germline V gene. The CDR3 length is 14 residues. This CDR3 is CASSSDRATDTQYF.

The gene calls are TRBV25-1 and TRBJ2-5. Per the germline V gene, CDR1 is MGHDK and CDR2 is SYGVNS. The CDR3 is 13 amino acids. The CDR3 loop reads CASGSRRQETQYF.

The V gene is TRBV7-2, the J gene TRBJ1-1; there is no DNA to check the TCRdb D call of TRBD1. This CDR3 region has 12 residues. CDR1 and CDR2 (germline): SGHTA, FQGNSA. Here the CDR3 reads CASSPRTREAFF. Using reference TRBV7-2 and TRBJ1-1 for the parts outside the CDR3, the full variable domain is GAGVSQSPSNKVTEKGKDVELRCDPISGHTALYWYRQSLGQGLEFLIYFQGNSAPDKSGLPSDRFSAERTGGSVSTLTIQRTQQEDSAVYLCASSPRTREAFFGQGTRLTVV.

The rearrangement joins TRBV7-2 to TRBJ1-2. The CDR3 length is 12 residues. Germline CDR1 SGHTA, CDR2 FQGNSA. The CDR3 loop reads CASSFDRYGYTF.

The gene calls are TRBV6-2 or TRBV6-3 and TRBJ1-4. The germline gives CDR1 MNHEY, CDR2 SVGEGT. This CDR3 contains 14 residues. CDR3 in amino acids: CASSSAGLLEKLFF.

The chain couples TRBV24-1 to TRBJ2-3; no DNA is available, so the TRBD2 call from TCRdb remains unchecked. The CDR3 is made up of 16 amino acids. Germline values: CDR1 KGHDR, CDR2 SFDVKD. The CDR3 region is CATSGSLADSTDTQYF.

The chain employs TRBV28 and TRBJ2-7; TCRdb's assignment of TRBD2 cannot be checked, as there is no DNA. Germline assignment: CDR1 MDHEN and CDR2 SYDVKM. The CDR3 runs to 16 residues. This CDR3 is CASSHERREGTYEQYF.

CDR3 amino acids: CATSDNGQGGDTQYF. The chain couples TRBV24-1 to TRBJ2-3; absent DNA, TCRdb's TRBD1 call cannot be checked. The CDR3 has 15 residues. CDR1 is KGHDR, CDR2 SFDVKD, per germline.